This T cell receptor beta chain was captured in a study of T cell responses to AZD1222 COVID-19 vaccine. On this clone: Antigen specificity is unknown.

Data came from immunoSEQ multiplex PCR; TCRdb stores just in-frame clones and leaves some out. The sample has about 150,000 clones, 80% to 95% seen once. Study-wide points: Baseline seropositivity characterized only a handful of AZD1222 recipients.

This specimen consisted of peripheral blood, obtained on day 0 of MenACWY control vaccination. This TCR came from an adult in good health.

The CDR3 nucleotides are TGTGCCAGTAGTATCGGGGGATCTGACAATCAGCCCCAGCATTTT. Translation gives CASSIGGSDNQPQHF. The J gene is TRBJ1-5, the V gene TRBV19, with D maybe TRBD1 (5 bases). CDR3 length equals 15 residues. The ends were cut back, 3 bases at V and 3 bases at J, with 12 bases in the middle. From germline, CDR1 is LNHDA and CDR2 SQIVND (reference sequence).